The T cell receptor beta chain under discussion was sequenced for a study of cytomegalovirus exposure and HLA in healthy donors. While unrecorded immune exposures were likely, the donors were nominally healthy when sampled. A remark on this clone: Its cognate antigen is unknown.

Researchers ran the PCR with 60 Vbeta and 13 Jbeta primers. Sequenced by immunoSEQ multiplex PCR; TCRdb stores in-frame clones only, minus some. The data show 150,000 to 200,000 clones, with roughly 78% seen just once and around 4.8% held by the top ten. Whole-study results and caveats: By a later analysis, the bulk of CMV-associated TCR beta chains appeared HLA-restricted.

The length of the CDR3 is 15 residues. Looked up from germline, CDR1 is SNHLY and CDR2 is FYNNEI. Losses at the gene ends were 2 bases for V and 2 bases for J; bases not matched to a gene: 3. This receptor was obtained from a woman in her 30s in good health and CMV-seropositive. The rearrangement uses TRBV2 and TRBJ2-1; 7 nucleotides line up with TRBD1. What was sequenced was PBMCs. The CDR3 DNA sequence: TGTGCCAGCAGTGAACAAGGACAGGCCTACAATGAGCAGTTCTTC. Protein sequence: CASSEQGQAYNEQFF.